One and the same sample provided the 15 T cell receptor beta chains below, sequenced in a study of regulatory T cells in long-lasting Graves disease. Time point indicated: persistent/refractory GD, antithyroid drugs over 5 years with positive TRAb. Extracted PBMC RNA gave rise to the TCR library. For TCR beta, libraries came from iRepertoire HTBI primers and Arm-PCR of CDR3 regions. TCRdb itself ran the multiplex PCR reads through MiXCR, one entry per CDR3 protein. Here the sample spans a few hundred thousand distinct CDR3 sequences, 20% to 30% being singletons. This specimen was peripheral blood mononuclear cells (PBMCs), taken when the disease was refractory, from a patient treated with antithyroid drugs. The receptors here all came from a female donor with Graves disease.

CDR3 in amino acids: CASSLGTSRASYEQYF. CDR3 sequence (DNA): TGTGCCAGCAGCTTAGGGACTAGCAGAGCGTCCTACGAGCAGTACTTC. V gene TRBV11-1 combines with J gene TRBJ2-7; 8 bases map to TRBD2. Trimming removed 1 base from V and 1 base from J; junction bases left unmatched: 6. The CDR3 extends over 16 amino acids. Germline V lookup: CDR1 SGHAT, CDR2 FQDESV (reference sequence).

This rearrangement joins TRBV6-1 to TRBJ1-1; 8 bases map to TRBD1. V shed 10 bases, J shed 6 bases, and the junction held 10 bases outside the gene matches. The CDR3 has 13 residues. Germline-derived CDR1 and CDR2 are MNHNS and SASEGT. CDR3 sequence reads: CATRMTGDAEAFF. The CDR3 bases are TGTGCCACTCGAATGACAGGGGACGCTGAAGCTTTCTTT.

This clonotype has at least ten counts. The chain links TRBV12-3 or TRBV12-4 to TRBJ1-2; D perhaps matches TRBD1 (6 bases). Trimming left V 5 bases short and J 6 bases short, with 19 bases between. CDR3 length equals 15 residues. The CDR3 loop is CASSDTLGGGNGYTF. The DNA for the CDR3 is TGTGCCAGCAGTGACACCCTAGGGGGGGGGAATGGCTACACCTTC.

The chain combines TRBV4-1 with TRBJ2-7; 9 bases agree with TRBD1. The V gene's germline CDR1 is MGHRA and CDR2 YSYEKL. V shed 1 base and J 5 bases; nucleotides not matched to a gene: 6. The CDR3 length is 15 residues. CDR3 sequence (DNA): TGCGCCAGCAGCCAAGCCGGGACAGGGTATAACGAGCAGTACTTC. Translating gives CASSQAGTGYNEQYF.

There are many counts of this clonotype. This chain joins TRBV2 and TRBJ2-5; 10 nucleotides match TRBD2. Germline V CDR1 and CDR2: SNHLY, FYNNEI. The length of the CDR3 is 16 residues. V lost 1 base to trimming and J lost 5 bases; unmatched junction nucleotides: 7. CDR3 sequence: CASSEGASGSSETQYF. Written as DNA, the CDR3 is TGTGCCAGCAGTGAAGGGGCTAGCGGGAGTTCTGAGACCCAGTACTTC.

This chain connects TRBV5-6 to TRBJ1-2; D is undetermined. The CDR3 loop spans 15 amino acids. Germline loops: CDR1 SGHDT, CDR2 YYEEEE. V gave up 3 bases and J gave up 6 bases, with 18 bases separating them. The CDR3 reads CASSYLGGFFHGYTF. In DNA form, the CDR3 reads TGTGCCAGCAGCTACCTGGGAGGGTTTTTCCATGGCTACACCTTC. The full variable domain, its missing parts supplied by reference TRBV5-6 and TRBJ1-2, is DAGVTQSPTHLIKTRGQQVTLRCSPKSGHDTVSWYQQALGQGPQFIFQYYEEEERQRGNFPDRFSGHQFPNYSSELNVNALLLGDSALYLCASSYLGGFFHGYTFGSGTRLTVV.

This clonotype was recorded a few times. This chain links TRBV19 with TRBJ1-5; 12 nucleotides agree with TRBD1. This CDR3 has 16 residues. CDR1 is LNHDA, CDR2 SQIVND, per germline (reference sequence). V lost 3 bases, J lost 7 bases, and 7 bases stayed unmatched. The CDR3 sequence is CASSMGGTGGAQPQHF. For the CDR3, the DNA is TGTGCCAGTAGTATGGGGGGGACAGGGGGCGCACAGCCCCAGCATTTT.

The CDR3 loop is CSVEFRLAGVRDKNIQYF. The CDR3, as DNA: TGCAGCGTTGAGTTTCGGCTAGCGGGAGTCCGGGACAAAAACATTCAGTACTTC. J is TRBJ2-4 and V is TRBV29-1; 10 bases match TRBD2. The length of the CDR3 is 18 residues. V was pared by 3 bases and J by 3 bases, with 14 bases of the junction left unmatched. Per germline, CDR1 SQVTM and CDR2 ANQGSEA.

This clonotype was recorded many times. V and J are TRBV7-9 and TRBJ2-7, with TRBD1 identical over 7 bases. Germline CDR1 and CDR2: SEHNR and FQNEAQ (reference sequence). The CDR3 spans 14 residues. Trimming took 4 bases from V and 2 from J; bases not matched to a gene: 5. The CDR3 region has the DNA TGTGCCAGCAGCTCCCTCGACAGGGCCTACGAGCAGTACTTC. As protein: CASSSLDRAYEQYF.

The J gene is TRBJ1-4, the V gene TRBV5-1, with no clear D. Germline V gene lookup returns CDR1 SGHRS and CDR2 YFSETQ. The CDR3 has 15 amino acids. The V and J ends lost 4 bases and 8 bases respectively, with 18 bases between them. The CDR3 bases are TGCGCCAGCAGCCTTGCCCAAGGACGAACCGAAAAACTGTTTTTT. This codes for CASSLAQGRTEKLFF.

On this clonotype: Sequence at one end of the junction differs from germline and may be a read error. The J gene is TRBJ2-7, the V gene TRBV28; perhaps TRBD1 as D (5 bases). Germline loops: CDR1 MDHEN, CDR2 SYDVKM. The CDR3 loop spans 13 amino acids. CDR3 loop: CASTDPYRSSQDF. The CDR3 DNA reads as TGTGCCAGCACTGACCCTTACAGGAGCAGCCAAGACTTC. Looking up the rest from reference TRBV28 and TRBJ2-7 gives the full variable domain: DVKVTQSSRYLVKRTGEKVFLECVQDMDHENMFWYRQDPGLGLRLIYFSYDVKMKEKGDIPEGYSVSREKKERFSLILESASTNQTSMYLCASTDPYRSSQDFGPGTRLTVT.

This CDR3 is CASSLRDRGLRDTEAFF. The CDR3 DNA is TGCGCCAGCAGCCTCCGGGACAGGGGGCTGCGGGACACTGAAGCTTTCTTT. The genes are TRBV5-1 and TRBJ1-1; 12 bases line up with TRBD1. Trimming at V came to 4 bases and at J to 3 bases, leaving 10 bases not matched to a gene. The CDR3 covers 17 residues. Germline V lookup: CDR1 SGHRS, CDR2 YFSETQ.

V gene TRBV2 combines with J gene TRBJ1-1; D not resolved. The V gene's germline CDR1 is SNHLY and CDR2 FYNNEI. The CDR3 sequence is 15 residues long. V lost 4 bases to trimming and J lost 0 bases, with 12 bases between them. The CDR3 here is CASSGRAAMNTEAFF. Here the CDR3 DNA reads TGTGCCAGCAGTGGTAGGGCGGCAATGAACACTGAAGCTTTCTTT. Using reference TRBV2 and TRBJ1-1 for the parts outside the CDR3, the full variable domain is EPEVTQTPSHQVTQMGQEVILRCVPISNHLYFYWYRQILGQKVEFLVSFYNNEISEKSEIFDDQFSVERPDGSNFTLKIRSTKLEDSAMYFCASSGRAAMNTEAFFGQGTRLTVV.

The chain links TRBV7-2 to TRBJ2-5; 13 bases are a match to TRBD2. Germline V gene data show CDR1 as SGHTA and CDR2 as FQGNSA. V trimming: 1 base; J trimming: 8 bases; junction bases outside the gene matches: 7. This CDR3 comprises 16 residues. The CDR3 bases are TGTGCCAGCAGCTTAGGGACTAGCGGGAGCTTGAATACCCAGTACTTC. Protein: CASSLGTSGSLNTQYF.

With respect to this clonotype: This may come from a read error, since a much larger clone is one base off. The V call is TRBV2, the J call TRBJ2-4, with 13 bases that match TRBD2. CDR1 and CDR2 (germline): SNHLY, FYNNEI. This CDR3 contains 15 residues. The CDR3, as DNA: TGTGCCGGCAGATCCGGGACTAGCGGGATCTACATTCAGTACTTC. Translated: CAGRSGTSGIYIQYF.